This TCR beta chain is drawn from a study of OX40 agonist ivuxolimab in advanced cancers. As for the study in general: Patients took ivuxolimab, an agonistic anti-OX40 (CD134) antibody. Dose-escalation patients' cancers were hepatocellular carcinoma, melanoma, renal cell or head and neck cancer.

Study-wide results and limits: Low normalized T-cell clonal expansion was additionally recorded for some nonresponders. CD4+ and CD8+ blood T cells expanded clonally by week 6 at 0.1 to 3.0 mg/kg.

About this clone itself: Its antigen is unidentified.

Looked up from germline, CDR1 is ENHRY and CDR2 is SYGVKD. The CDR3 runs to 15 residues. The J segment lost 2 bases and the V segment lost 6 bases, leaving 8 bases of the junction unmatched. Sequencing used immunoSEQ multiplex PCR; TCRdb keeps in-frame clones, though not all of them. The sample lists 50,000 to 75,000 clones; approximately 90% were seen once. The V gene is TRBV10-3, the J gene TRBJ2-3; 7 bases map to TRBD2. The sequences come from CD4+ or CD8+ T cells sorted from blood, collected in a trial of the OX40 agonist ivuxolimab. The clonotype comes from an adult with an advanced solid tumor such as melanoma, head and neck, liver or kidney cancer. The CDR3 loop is CAIRGDYIDTDTQYF. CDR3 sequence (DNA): TGTGCCATCAGGGGGGACTATATCGACACAGATACGCAGTATTTT.